Shown below are 21 T cell receptor beta chains from a single sample sequenced in a study of human T cells and chemical hapten exposure (dated by TCRdb to about 2021). Library construction relied on RACE. Instrument on record: NextSeq 500. TCRdb reran the public reads through fastp at Q25 and MiXCR, keeping productive beta chains. CDR3 protein duplicates are merged, each entry listing the most common genes and DNA. The sample records about 47,000 distinct CDR3 sequences, around 4.5% of which are singletons. The ten largest clonotypes hold 4.5% to 6% of the sample. The time point label, as the study defines it: healthy volunteer bleed at 2 weeks. Total RNA was extracted from unfractionated whole blood collected in Tempus Blood RNA tubes. The specimen was whole blood. Every receptor here comes from a human donor in good health. Some clones in this sample may be carry-over from other donors' samples.

This clonotype occurred a few times. The chain has TRBV11-2 and TRBJ2-3; 7 bases are shared with TRBD2. CDR1 is SGHAT and CDR2 is FQNNGV in the germline V gene. The CDR3 is 16 residues long. V trimming: 5 bases; J trimming: 6 bases; junction bases outside the gene matches: 14. CDR3 in amino acids: CASSPRDYLIGDTQYF. In nucleotides, the CDR3 is TGTGCCAGCAGCCCTAGGGACTATCTCATCGGCGATACGCAGTATTTT.

The sample holds a few counts of this clonotype. The V call is TRBV2, the J call TRBJ2-7; D is uncertain. The length of the CDR3 is 12 residues. V lost 11 bases and J 0 bases, leaving 11 bases between the germline ends. Germline V CDR1 and CDR2: SNHLY, FYNNEI. The CDR3 nucleotides are TGTGCCCGTGGTCTTACCTCCTACGAGCAGTACTTC. Translating gives CARGLTSYEQYF.

Many counts were recorded for this clonotype. The gene calls are TRBV5-6 and TRBJ2-1; the D gene is possibly TRBD1 (6 bases). CDR1 and CDR2 (germline): SGHDT, YYEEEE. The CDR3 totals 16 residues. Trimming stripped 0 bases from V and 4 bases from J, with 14 bases between. CDR3 residues: CASSLEGHLSYNEQFF. CDR3 in DNA: TGTGCCAGCAGCTTGGAGGGACACCTCTCTTACAATGAGCAGTTCTTC.

This rearrangement joins TRBV24-1 to TRBJ2-5; a possible D gene is TRBD2 (6 bases). Germline-derived CDR1 and CDR2 are KGHDR and SFDVKD. Trimming removed 5 bases at V and 3 bases at J, with 9 bases between. The CDR3 totals 13 residues. The CDR3, as DNA: TGTGCCACCAGTGGGCCGGGGGAAGAGACCCAGTACTTC. This gives the protein CATSGPGEETQYF.

The V and J genes are TRBV5-4 and TRBJ2-1; 8 bases map to TRBD2. This CDR3 spans 15 amino acids. Trimming took 3 bases from V and 0 from J; bases not matched to a gene: 2. In germline, CDR1 is SGHNT, CDR2 YYREEE (reference sequence). CDR3 protein: CASSSSGSSYNEQFF. CDR3 DNA: TGTGCCAGCAGCTCAAGCGGGAGCTCCTACAATGAGCAGTTCTTC. Using reference TRBV5-4 and TRBJ2-1 for the parts outside the CDR3, the full variable domain is ETGVTQSPTHLIKTRGQQVTLRCSSQSGHNTVSWYQQALGQGPQFIFQYYREEENGRGNFPPRFSGLQFPNYSSELNVNALELDDSALYLCASSSSGSSYNEQFFGPGTRLTVL.

This clonotype was seen a few times. The chain employs TRBV6-2 or TRBV6-3 and TRBJ2-7; a possible D gene is TRBD2 (6 bases). Per the germline V gene, CDR1 is MNHEY and CDR2 is SVGEGT. CDR3 size: 14 residues. Trimming removed 1 base at V and 7 bases at J, with 14 bases between. The DNA of the CDR3 is TGTGCCAGCAGTTACTTCGTAGCCGGAGGGGAGCAGTACTTC. It specifies CASSYFVAGGEQYF.

This clonotype was seen many times. The chain couples TRBV15 to TRBJ1-4, with 9 bases identical to TRBD1. After removal of 1 base from V and 7 bases from J, the junction contained 7 bases not matched to a gene. The CDR3 consists of 16 residues. The germline V gene has CDR1 LNHNV and CDR2 YYDKDF (reference sequence). The CDR3 sequence is CATSRGGTGPTEKLFF. CDR3 nucleotides: TGTGCCACCAGCAGAGGGGGGACAGGGCCAACTGAAAAACTGTTTTTT.

A word on this clonotype: Possible read error: a much larger clone is one base away. The chain links TRBV20-1 to TRBJ2-7; no clear D gene. This CDR3 contains 15 residues. The germline CDR1 and CDR2 sequences are DFQATT and SNEGSKA (reference sequence). Trimming removed 1 base at V and 5 bases at J, with 18 bases between. CDR3: CSARGKGLVYDEQYF. The CDR3, as DNA: TGCAGTGCTAGAGGGAAAGGCTTGGTGTATGACGAGCAGTACTTC.

Many counts were recorded for this clonotype. The J gene is TRBJ2-7, the V gene TRBV29-1, with D perhaps TRBD1 (6 bases). In germline, CDR1 is SQVTM, CDR2 ANQGSEA. CDR3 length equals 12 residues. With 6 bases removed from V and 5 bases from J, the gap between germline ends came to 14 bases. As DNA, the CDR3 is TGCAGCGTCGCGACAGGCGTCCACGAGCAGTACTTC. Translated, it gives CSVATGVHEQYF.

This clonotype was counted between two and nine times. CDR3 amino acids: CASSLGRYTEAFF. The DNA for the CDR3 is TGTGCCAGCAGCCTCGGACGGTACACTGAAGCTTTCTTT. The chain links TRBV5-4 to TRBJ1-1; D not resolved. The CDR3 totals 13 residues. V was trimmed by 4 bases and J by 3 bases, leaving 10 bases between them. The germline CDR1 and CDR2 sequences are SGHNT and YYREEE (reference sequence).

The V and J genes are TRBV18 and TRBJ2-5; D may be TRBD1 (5 bases). Germline V gene lookup returns CDR1 KGHSH and CDR2 LQKENI. V was clipped by 1 base and J by 5 bases, with 5 bases between them. CDR3 length: 12 residues. CDR3 bases: TGTGCCAGCTCACCACAGGGGGAGACCCAGTACTTC. Protein product: CASSPQGETQYF.

This clonotype appeared many times. V and J are TRBV11-1 and TRBJ1-1, with D unresolved. This CDR3 has 12 residues. The V end lost 5 bases, the J end lost 4 bases, and 8 bases lay between the germline ends. CDR1 SGHAT and CDR2 FQDESV come from the germline V gene (reference sequence). CDR3 coding DNA: TGTGCCAGCAGCAATCCGGGCACTGAAGCTTTCTTT. Translated: CASSNPGTEAFF.

This clonotype was detected ten times or more. Mismatch with germline at one junction end may stem from a read error. The rearrangement joins TRBV7-2 to TRBJ2-3, with 12 bases lining up with TRBD2. There are 13 residues in the CDR3. Per the germline V gene, CDR1 is SGHTA and CDR2 is FQGNSA. CDR3 nucleotide sequence: TGTGCCAGCAGCTTAGAACTAGCGGGGGGCCCGGGCTTT. Residues: CASSLELAGGPGF.

This clonotype was seen repeatedly, ten times or more. The chain employs TRBV7-9 and TRBJ1-4; 9 nucleotides align to TRBD1. CDR3 size: 15 residues. CDR1 SEHNR and CDR2 FQNEAQ come from the germline V gene (reference sequence). With 5 bases clipped from V and 5 bases from J, the junction kept 6 bases outside the gene matches. Here the CDR3 reads CASSPTGTGNEKLFF. CDR3 DNA sequence: TGTGCCAGCAGCCCCACCGGGACAGGGAATGAAAAACTGTTTTTT.

Ten or more counts support this clonotype. The rearrangement joins TRBV7-2 to TRBJ2-4; TRBD2 matches 10 bases. Germline V lookup: CDR1 SGHTA, CDR2 FQGNSA. The CDR3 runs to 18 residues. With 4 bases clipped from V and 0 bases from J, the junction kept 9 bases outside the gene matches. CDR3 amino acids: CASSSRTSGNLAKNIQYF. In DNA, the CDR3 is TGTGCCAGCAGCTCACGGACTAGCGGAAACTTAGCCAAAAACATTCAGTACTTC.

The chain carries TRBV5-4 and TRBJ2-5, with 9 bases identical to TRBD2. The CDR3 sequence is 15 residues long. V lost 5 bases and J lost 2; bases outside the gene matches: 7. Germline-derived CDR1 and CDR2 are SGHNT and YYREEE (reference sequence). The DNA for the CDR3 is TGTGCCAGCAGTCGTTGGACTAGCGAACAAGAGACCCAGTACTTC. Its translation: CASSRWTSEQETQYF.

This clonotype was recorded at least ten times. The V and J genes are TRBV28 and TRBJ2-7, with 8 bases fitting TRBD1. There are 13 residues in the CDR3. CDR1 and CDR2 from the germline V gene are MDHEN and SYDVKM. V shed 8 bases, J shed 0 bases, and the junction held 3 bases outside the gene matches. The CDR3 reads CASRGQGSYEQYF. CDR3 sequence (DNA): TGTGCCAGCCGTGGACAGGGCTCCTACGAGCAGTACTTC.

The chain couples TRBV5-1 to TRBJ2-5; unclear D gene. Germline V gene data show CDR1 as SGHRS and CDR2 as YFSETQ. Trimming shortened V by 5 bases and J by 2 bases, and 13 bases separated the two germline ends. The CDR3 runs to 14 residues. The CDR3 DNA is TGCGCCAGCAGACCCCGTGAGGTACAAGAGACCCAGTACTTC. The encoded protein is CASRPREVQETQYF.

In its sample, this clonotype was seen a few times. The chain joins TRBV4-1 to TRBJ1-3, with D unclear. CDR1 and CDR2 (germline): MGHRA, YSYEKL. This CDR3 has 15 residues. Between the trimmed V and J ends, which lost 4 bases and 2 bases, there was a span of 12 bases. This chain's CDR3 is CASSPSQRAGNTIYF. For the CDR3, the DNA is TGCGCCAGCAGCCCCAGCCAAAGGGCTGGAAACACCATATATTTT.

The V gene is TRBV6-2 or TRBV6-3, the J gene TRBJ2-1, with 7 bases fitting TRBD2. Germline V CDR1 and CDR2: MNHEY, SVGEGT. Unmatched junction bases numbered 9, after V lost 4 bases and J lost 6 bases. CDR3 size: 15 residues. The CDR3, as DNA: TGTGCCAGCAGTTCGGCGGGAGTAGTATCCAATGAGCAGTTCTTC. As protein: CASSSAGVVSNEQFF.

The J gene is TRBJ2-6, the V gene TRBV7-3, with TRBD1 as a possible D gene (5 bases). V gave up 1 base and J gave up 0 bases, with 13 bases separating them. The CDR3 is 18 amino acids. Germline CDR1 SGHTA, CDR2 FQGTGA. For the CDR3, the DNA is TGTGCCAGCAGCTTAAGGGGCAGGTCCAACTCTGGGGCCAACGTCCTGACTTTC. Protein: CASSLRGRSNSGANVLTF.